This T cell receptor beta chain came from a study of T cell repertoires and HLA-DP antigens. Across the whole study: Versus self, one alloantigen differed at one groove amino acid, the other at ten to eleven. Pre-culture CD4+ samples used roughly 1,200 ng DNA versus about 220 ng for CD137+CD4+ sorts.

A note on this clone: The target antigen is unknown.

Negative selection yielded untouched CD4+ T cells of average about 98% purity. This table comes from immunoSEQ multiplex PCR, and its TCRdb copy is limited to in-frame clones, with some not included. Of around 90,000 clones in the sample, around 86% were seen once. This TCR was recovered from a man aged 50 to 60 in good health and CMV-seronegative. The material sequenced was CD4+ T cells from PBMCs.

DNA for the CDR3: TGTGCCAGCAGCTCAACAGGGGGCTCCTACGAGCAGTACTTC. Protein sequence: CASSSTGGSYEQYF. The rearrangement uses TRBV5-4 and TRBJ2-7, with 8 bases matching TRBD1. V gave up 3 bases and J gave up 0 bases; unmatched junction bases: 2. Germline loops: CDR1 SGHNT, CDR2 YYREEE (reference sequence). The CDR3 loop spans 14 amino acids.